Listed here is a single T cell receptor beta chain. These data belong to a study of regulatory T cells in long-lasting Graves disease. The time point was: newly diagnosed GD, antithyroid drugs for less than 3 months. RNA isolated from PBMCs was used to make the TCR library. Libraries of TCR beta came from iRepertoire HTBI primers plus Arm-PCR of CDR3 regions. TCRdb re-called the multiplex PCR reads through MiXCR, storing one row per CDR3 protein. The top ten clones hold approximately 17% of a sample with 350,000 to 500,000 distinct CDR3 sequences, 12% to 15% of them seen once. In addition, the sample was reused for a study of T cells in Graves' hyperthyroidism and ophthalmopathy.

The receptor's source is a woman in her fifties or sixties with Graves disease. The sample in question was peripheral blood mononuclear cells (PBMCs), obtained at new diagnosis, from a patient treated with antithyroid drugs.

For the CDR3, the DNA is TGCGCCAGCAGCTTTGGTATCGGTCCAACGAACACCGGGGAGCTGTTTTTT. Encoded protein: CASSFGIGPTNTGELFF. The chain links TRBV5-1 to TRBJ2-2; no clear D gene. Trimming shortened V by 2 bases and J by 0 bases, and 14 bases separated the two germline ends. The CDR3 consists of 17 residues. CDR1 SGHRS and CDR2 YFSETQ come from the germline V gene.